This TCR beta chain emerged from a study of naive and memory T cell subsets. The CDR3 covers 13 residues. Trimming removed 2 bases from V and 4 bases from J, with 8 bases in between. The beta constant-region primer was an equimolar mix of two oligonucleotides covering TRBC1 and TRBC2. Four rounds of PCR amplified the ligated cDNA using nested alpha and beta constant-region primers plus SP2. TCRdb analysed the UMI-ligation and nested PCR reads with MiXCR anew, one entry per CDR3 protein. The sample contains 15,000 to 20,000 distinct CDR3 sequences, 8% to 9.5% of which appear only once. The sequence came from a human donor in good health. The chain is built from TRBV12-3 or TRBV12-4 and TRBJ1-2; D call uncertain. The sample taken for sequencing was central memory CD8+ T cells from blood. The CDR3 sequence: CASSLIVSYGYTF. In nucleotides, the CDR3 is TGTGCCAGCAGTTTAATTGTCAGCTATGGCTACACCTTC.